The TCR beta chain described here comes from a study of blood T cell repertoires in COVID-19. Study-level background: The United States, Italy and Spain were the sources of the acute and convalescent COVID-19 samples. In each case, the material was cDNA or gDNA derived from T cells, B-cell-depleted T cells, or PBMCs.

The CDR3 sequence is 13 residues long. Trimming removed 5 bases from V and 2 bases from J, with 8 bases in between. The germline V gene encodes CDR1 SGHNT and CDR2 YENEEA. Original methodology: Using reference gene primer amplification, nucleated cell counts were estimated. TCRdb's table, derived via immunoSEQ multiplex PCR, lists solely in-frame clones and lacks some. V and J calls and clone size are as listed in that table; D and trimming were resolved from the DNA. The sample yields under 50,000 clones, approximately 85% seen once. The genes are TRBV11-3 and TRBJ2-3; D possibly corresponds to TRBD2 (5 bases). Sequencing used peripheral blood. This clonotype was obtained from a man in his 70s with acute or convalescent COVID-19. The CDR3 DNA reads TGTGCCAGCAGCCCCCGGGACACAGATACGCAGTATTTT. Its protein is CASSPRDTDTQYF. The full variable domain, in which reference TRBV11-3 and TRBJ2-3 provide the parts outside the CDR3, is EAGVVQSPRYKIIEKKQPVAFWCNPISGHNTLYWYLQNLGQGPELLIRYENEEAVDDSQLPKDRFSAERLKGVDSTLKIQPAELGDSAVYLCASSPRDTDTQYFGPGTRLTVL.